This TCR beta chain came from a study of shared clonotypes between healthy human individuals. About the study: Sampling drew on donors who were a couple of women and a few men aged 18 to 49. Each donor had three CD4 naive, three CD4 memory, two CD8 naive and one CD8 memory plate.

Trimming at V came to 5 bases and at J to 1 base, leaving 4 bases not matched to a gene. The V gene's germline CDR1 is LNHDA and CDR2 SQIVND (reference sequence). This CDR3 region has 15 residues. The repertoire was sequenced with immunoSEQ multiplex PCR; TCRdb's copy has only in-frame clones and lacks some. The table lists 2.5 million or so clones, roughly nine tenths of them singletons. Details on this clone: The sample carries other DNA sequences with the same CDR3.

The chain carries TRBV19 and TRBJ2-3, with 9 bases fitting TRBD1. The sequenced sample consisted of naive CD4+ T cells sorted from blood. As for subset: CD45RA+ positively selected. The clonotype originates from a man between 18 and 29 years old in good health. The CDR3 sequence: CASSPRTGGTDTQYF. In DNA form, the CDR3 reads TGTGCCAGTAGTCCTAGGACAGGGGGCACAGATACGCAGTATTTT. The variable domain in full, completed from reference TRBV19 and TRBJ2-3, reads DGGITQSPKYLFRKEGQNVTLSCEQNLNHDAMYWYRQDPGQGLRLIYYSQIVNDFQKGDIAEGYSVSREKKESFPLTVTSAQKNPTAFYLCASSPRTGGTDTQYFGPGTRLTVL.